This T cell receptor (beta chain) was sequenced for a study of cytomegalovirus exposure and HLA in healthy donors. With respect to this clone: Its specificity is not known.

The CDR3 covers 13 residues. Trimming shortened V by 4 bases and J by 9 bases, and 14 bases separated the two germline ends. Looked up from germline, CDR1 is SGDLS and CDR2 is YYNGEE. General study results and limits: Reports indicated that the classifier achieved high specificity and sensitivity in diagnosing cytomegalovirus status. A later analysis found common viral pathogens apparently linked to several of the most significant clusters. Some segments of the V type, notably TRBV6-2 and TRBV6-3, were excluded as indistinguishable.

Researchers ran the PCR with 60 Vbeta and 13 Jbeta primers. This table comes from immunoSEQ multiplex PCR, and its TCRdb copy is limited to in-frame clones, with some not included. Among 200,000 to 250,000 clones, 70% to 85% were seen once, and the ten largest hold less than 3.5%. The chain couples TRBV9 to TRBJ2-1, with a tentative D call TRBD1 (6 bases). Sequencing input: PBMCs. The origin of this receptor is a woman aged 60-75 years in good health and CMV-seropositive. CDR3 DNA sequence: TGTGCCAGCAGCCTTGATGGACAGAGTGAGCAGTTCTTC. As protein: CASSLDGQSEQFF.